This T cell receptor beta chain was found in a study of blood T cell repertoires in COVID-19. On the study more broadly: In each case, the material was cDNA or gDNA derived from T cells, B-cell-depleted T cells, or PBMCs.

CDR1 is LNHDA and CDR2 is SQIVND in the germline V gene (reference sequence). This CDR3 spans 14 amino acids. V lost 9 bases and J lost 7; bases outside the gene matches: 10. Cohort assignment relied on participant-reported clinical history. All recovered Cohort 3 donors got two negative PCRs, got clearance, or saw symptom resolution. Using immunoSEQ multiplex PCR, the repertoire was profiled, and TCRdb retains in-frame clones only, with some absent. The data show about 320,000 clones, more than 90% seen once. This TCR derives from a man in his fifties or sixties who had recovered from COVID-19. Sequenced material: PBMCs or T cells enriched from blood (not recorded which). The V gene is TRBV19, the J gene TRBJ1-4; TRBD1 agrees at 8 bases. The CDR3 here is CASQSGQVFEKLFF. CDR3 nucleotide sequence: TGTGCCAGCCAATCGGGACAGGTATTTGAAAAACTGTTTTTT.